This TCR beta chain was found in a study of blood T cell repertoires in COVID-19. Study-wide background: Whether acute or convalescent, the COVID-19 samples came from the United States, Italy and Spain.

Per the germline V gene, CDR1 is KGHSH and CDR2 is LQKENI. This CDR3 contains 14 residues. V lost 1 base and J lost 3; bases outside the gene matches: 3. Profiled with immunoSEQ multiplex PCR; TCRdb holds only in-frame clones, not every one. The sample has more than 85,000 clones; about four fifths are singletons. The chain uses TRBV18 and TRBJ2-7, with 7 bases fitting TRBD1. What was sequenced was peripheral blood. The receptor's source is a human donor in a cohort sampled during active COVID-19. This CDR3 is CASSPLGQIYEQYF. CDR3 DNA sequence: TGTGCCAGCTCACCACTGGGACAGATCTACGAGCAGTACTTC. Based on the CDR3 plus reference TRBV18 and TRBJ2-7, the full variable domain is NAGVMQNPRHLVRRRGQEARLRCSPMKGHSHVYWYRQLPEEGLKFMVYLQKENIIDESGMPKERFSAEFPKEGPSILRIQQVVRGDSAAYFCASSPLGQIYEQYFGPGTRLTVT.